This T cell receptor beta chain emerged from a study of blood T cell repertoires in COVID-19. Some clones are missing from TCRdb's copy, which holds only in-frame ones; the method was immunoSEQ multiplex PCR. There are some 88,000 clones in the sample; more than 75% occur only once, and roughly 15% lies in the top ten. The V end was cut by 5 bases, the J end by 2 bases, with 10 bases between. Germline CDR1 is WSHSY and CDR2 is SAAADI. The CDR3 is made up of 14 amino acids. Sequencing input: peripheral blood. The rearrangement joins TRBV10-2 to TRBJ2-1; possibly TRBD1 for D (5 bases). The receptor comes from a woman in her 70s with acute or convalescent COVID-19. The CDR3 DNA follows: TGCGCCAGCAGTCTGTCAGGGACCTACAATGAGCAGTTCTTC. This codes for CASSLSGTYNEQFF.